One sample yielded the 2 T cell receptor beta chains listed below, sequenced in a study of cytomegalovirus exposure and HLA in healthy donors listed by TCRdb under 2017. The library was prepared using the immunoSEQ multiplex PCR assay. For the multiplex PCR, a mixture combining 60 forward primers for TCR Vbeta segments and 13 reverse primers for TCR Jbeta segments was used. TCRdb stores this immuneACCESS table with in-frame sequences only. Part of the clones is absent; in the studies checked, under half of the shortfall reflects unresolved V genes, and no reason is known for the rest. Within this sample are under 150,000 clones, with approximately 80% of them counted one time only. The biggest ten clones account for 3% to 5% of the sample. The source material was PBMCs. All receptors derive from a woman younger than 45 in good health and CMV-seronegative.

The chain is built from TRBV7-9 and TRBJ2-2; 14 bases are a match to TRBD2. The germline V gene has CDR1 SEHNR and CDR2 FQNEAQ (reference sequence). The trim removed 4 bases at V and 4 bases at J, leaving 5 bases unmatched. The CDR3 is 17 amino acids. CDR3 DNA: TGTGCCAGCAGCTCACGACTAGCGGGAGGGAGCACCGGGGAGCTGTTTTTT. This sequence encodes CASSSRLAGGSTGELFF.

The rearrangement links TRBV19 to TRBJ2-1; possibly TRBD1 for D (5 bases). This CDR3 has 11 residues. Germline lookup yields CDR1 LNHDA and CDR2 SQIVND (reference sequence). V shed 5 bases and J shed 9 bases, with 8 bases lying between them. This CDR3 reads CASSWGTEQFF. CDR3 nucleotide sequence: TGTGCCAGTAGTTGGGGCACTGAGCAGTTCTTC.